This entry is about one T cell receptor (beta chain). This sample is drawn from a study of blood T cell repertoires in COVID-19. Whole-study context: Samples taken during acute and convalescent COVID-19 were collected in the United States, Italy and Spain. The analysed material was cDNA or gDNA that came from T cells, B-cell-depleted T cells, or PBMCs.

How the authors handled the data: Nucleated cell counts were estimated from reference gene primer amplification. Generated by immunoSEQ multiplex PCR, the TCRdb table keeps only in-frame clones and is missing some. Clonal size and the V and J genes are those of that table, whereas D and trimming came from the DNA. The sample records 150,000 to 190,000 clones, roughly 84% being singletons. CDR1 and CDR2 from the germline V gene are ENHRY and SYGVKD. V was pared by 4 bases and J by 3 bases, with 7 bases between. This CDR3 has 13 amino acids. Material: peripheral blood. This chain connects TRBV10-3 to TRBJ2-1; D not certain. The source is a woman aged 45-65 years with acute or convalescent COVID-19. The CDR3, as DNA: TGTGCCATCAGTGGTTCCGTCTACAATGAGCAGTTCTTC. Amino acid sequence: CAISGSVYNEQFF.